This TCR beta chain was obtained from a study of cytomegalovirus exposure and HLA in healthy donors. The PCR made use of 60 Vbeta and 13 Jbeta primers. Assay: immunoSEQ multiplex PCR; the TCRdb copy retains only in-frame clones and omits some. In the table there are about 55,000 clones, about 84% of which are singletons. Trimming at V came to 3 bases and at J to 0 bases, leaving 2 bases not matched to a gene. Looked up from germline, CDR1 is SGHNT and CDR2 is YYREEE (reference sequence). The CDR3 sequence is 14 residues long. A word on this clone: Its antigen is undetermined.

Study results and caveats: Many donors shared some public TCRs, even though most TCR sequences were rare.

Every donor was a healthy person donating bone marrow. In nominal health when sampled, donors likely had unrecorded immune exposures nonetheless. The sequence was collected from a man between 25 and 39 years old in good health and CMV-seronegative. The sample was PBMCs. This chain joins TRBV5-4 and TRBJ2-7; 8 nucleotides agree with TRBD2. The CDR3 region has the DNA TGTGCCAGCAGCTCGGGACTAGGCTCCTACGAGCAGTACTTC. It is translated as CASSSGLGSYEQYF.